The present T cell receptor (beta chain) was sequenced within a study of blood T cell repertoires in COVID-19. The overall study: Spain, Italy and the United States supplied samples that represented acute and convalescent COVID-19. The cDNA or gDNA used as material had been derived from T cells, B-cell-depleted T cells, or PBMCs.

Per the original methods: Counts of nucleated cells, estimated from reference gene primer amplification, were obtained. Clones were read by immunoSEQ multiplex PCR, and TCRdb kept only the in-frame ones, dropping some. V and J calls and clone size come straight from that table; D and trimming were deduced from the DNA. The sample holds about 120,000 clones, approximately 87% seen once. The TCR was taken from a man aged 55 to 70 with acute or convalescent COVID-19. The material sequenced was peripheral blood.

The CDR3 here is CASSRRRGYNEQFF. CDR3 in DNA: TGTGCCAGCAGCCGACGCCGGGGCTACAATGAGCAGTTCTTC. The chain uses TRBV7-8 and TRBJ2-1; a weak D match, TRBD2 (5 bases). The CDR3 totals 14 residues. The V gene's germline CDR1 is SGHVS and CDR2 FQNEAQ. Trimming removed 5 bases from V and 3 bases from J, with 11 bases in between. The whole variable domain, filled in from reference TRBV7-8 and TRBJ2-1, reads GAGVSQSPRYKVAKRGQDVALRCDPISGHVSLFWYQQALGQGPEFLTYFQNEAQLDKSGLPSDRFFAERPEGSVSTLKIQRTQQEDSAVYLCASSRRRGYNEQFFGPGTRLTVL.